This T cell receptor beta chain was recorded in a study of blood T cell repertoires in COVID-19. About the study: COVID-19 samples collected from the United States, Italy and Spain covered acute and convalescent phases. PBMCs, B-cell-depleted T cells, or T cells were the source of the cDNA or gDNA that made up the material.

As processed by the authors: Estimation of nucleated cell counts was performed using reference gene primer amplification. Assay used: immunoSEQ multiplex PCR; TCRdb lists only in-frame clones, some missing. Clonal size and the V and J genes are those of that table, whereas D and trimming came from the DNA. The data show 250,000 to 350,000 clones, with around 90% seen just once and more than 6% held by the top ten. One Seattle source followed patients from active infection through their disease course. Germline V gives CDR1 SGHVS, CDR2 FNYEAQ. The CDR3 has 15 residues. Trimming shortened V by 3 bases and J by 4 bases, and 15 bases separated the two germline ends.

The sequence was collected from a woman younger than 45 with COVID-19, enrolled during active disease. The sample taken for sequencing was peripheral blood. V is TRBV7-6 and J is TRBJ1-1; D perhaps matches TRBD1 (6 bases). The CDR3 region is CASSLTPRDTTEAFF. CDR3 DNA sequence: TGTGCCAGCAGCTTGACCCCCAGGGACACCACTGAAGCTTTCTTT.